This T cell receptor (beta chain) was identified in a study of immune characterization of retroperitoneal liposarcoma. The CDR3 has 18 amino acids. The germline V gene encodes CDR1 LNHDA and CDR2 SQIVND (reference sequence). Using its own MiXCR run on the PCR reads, TCRdb lists one record per CDR3 protein. The data show some 4,200 distinct CDR3 sequences, with 35% to 45% seen just once and around 29% held by the top ten. This clonotype was observed a handful of times. A much larger clone is a single base away; this may be a read error. The specimen sequenced was tumor tissue. The source of this sequence is a male donor with retroperitoneal liposarcoma. V and J are TRBV19 and TRBJ2-1; 11 positions match TRBD2. The last part of the DNA fits TRBJ2-7 better; the J call may be wrong. This CDR3 reads CASSTLIAGGPSGREQYF. As DNA, the CDR3 is TGTGCCAGTAGTACCCTCATAGCGGGAGGGCCGTCGGGAAGGGAGCAGTACTTC.